Presented here are 25 T cell receptor beta chains from one specimen sequenced in a study of blood T cell repertoires in COVID-19. Clones were sequenced by immunoSEQ multiplex PCR, and TCRdb holds only the in-frame ones, with some missing. Of over 85,000 clones in the sample, 75% to 90% were seen once. The specimen sequenced was peripheral blood. These TCRs come from a human donor in a cohort sampled during active COVID-19.

The chain carries TRBV7-9 and TRBJ1-4; D uncertain. V lost 5 bases to trimming and J lost 1 base, with 8 bases between them. The CDR3 contains 14 residues. Germline CDR1 and CDR2: SEHNR and FQNEAQ (reference sequence). The CDR3 sequence: CASSLDLTNEKLFF. CDR3 nucleotide sequence: TGTGCCAGCAGCCTGGACTTAACTAATGAAAAACTGTTTTTT.

The rearrangement uses TRBV12-2 and TRBJ2-7; the table calls TRBD1, which could not be checked here. TRBV12-2 is recorded as a pseudogene. This CDR3 has 14 residues. CDR3 loop: CASRSRQGSYEQYF. The CDR3 nucleotides read TGTGCAAGTCGCTCAAGACAGGGGTCCTACGAGCAGTACTTC.

The chain links TRBV19 to TRBJ1-5, with TRBD1 identical over 7 bases. The ends lost 3 bases at V and 4 bases at J; junction bases unmatched: 9. Germline V lookup: CDR1 LNHDA, CDR2 SQIVND (reference sequence). This CDR3 has 16 amino acids. The CDR3 here is CASSIPQGVGNQPQHF. CDR3 coding DNA: TGTGCCAGTAGTATCCCCCAGGGGGTTGGAAATCAGCCCCAGCATTTT.

The J gene is TRBJ2-5, the V gene TRBV6-2 or TRBV6-3; 9 nucleotides match TRBD2. V shed 2 bases and J 4 bases; nucleotides not matched to a gene: 8. CDR3 length: 16 residues. Germline CDR1 MNHEY, CDR2 SVGEGT. The CDR3 here is CASSYPPLAGIETQYF. The CDR3 DNA follows: TGTGCCAGCAGTTACCCTCCGCTAGCGGGGATAGAGACCCAGTACTTC.

This chain connects TRBV6-5 to TRBJ2-1, with 11 nucleotides matching TRBD2. The germline V gene encodes CDR1 MNHEY and CDR2 SVGAGI. V lost 4 bases, J lost 12 bases, and 11 bases stayed unmatched. The CDR3 sequence is 15 residues long. The CDR3 reads CASSSLASGGPRQFF. The CDR3 region has the DNA TGTGCCAGCAGTTCCCTGGCTAGCGGGGGGCCCCGGCAGTTCTTC.

This clone was picked up a small number of times. The chain joins TRBV6-2 or TRBV6-3 to TRBJ2-7; 10 nucleotides agree with TRBD1. Germline CDR1 reads MNHEY; CDR2 reads SVGEGT. The CDR3 spans 13 residues. The J segment lost 3 bases and the V segment lost 6 bases, leaving 2 bases of the junction unmatched. The CDR3 region is CASSWDRGYEQYF. The CDR3 coding sequence is TGTGCCAGCAGCTGGGACAGGGGCTACGAGCAGTACTTC.

The chain links TRBV18 to TRBJ2-7, with TRBD1 identical over 9 bases. The germline gives CDR1 KGHSH, CDR2 LQKENI. V was pared by 3 bases and J by 0 bases, with 0 bases of the junction left unmatched. The CDR3 extends over 14 amino acids. CDR3 residues: CASSPDRGSYEQYF. For the CDR3, the DNA is TGTGCCAGCTCACCGGACAGGGGCTCCTACGAGCAGTACTTC.

The chain links TRBV5-4 to TRBJ2-3; D is undetermined. In germline, CDR1 is SGHNT, CDR2 YYREEE (reference sequence). There are 14 residues in the CDR3. Trimming pared 4 bases from V and 0 bases from J, leaving 9 bases between. DNA for the CDR3: TGTGCCAGCAGCCCCCTTACTAGCACAGATACGCAGTATTTT. Protein product: CASSPLTSTDTQYF.

This CDR3 reads CASSNMGGSPRGYTF. For the CDR3, the DNA is TGTGCCAGCAGCAACATGGGGGGGAGCCCTAGGGGCTACACCTTC. J is TRBJ1-2 and V is TRBV7-2; perhaps TRBD1 as D (5 bases). Germline V gene sequence: CDR1 SGHTA, CDR2 FQGNSA. The CDR3 has 15 amino acids. Deletions cut 5 bases from V and 8 bases from J, with 21 bases between.

The V and J genes are TRBV5-1 and TRBJ2-1, with D unresolved. Trimming took off 5 bases at V and 9 bases at J, with 9 bases between the two ends. In germline, CDR1 is SGHRS, CDR2 YFSETQ. This CDR3 has 11 amino acids. CDR3 nucleotide sequence: TGCGCCAGCAGGACTTCGGGTGAGCAGTTCTTC. It encodes CASRTSGEQFF. Full variable domain (missing parts from reference TRBV5-1 and TRBJ2-1): KAGVTQTPRYLIKTRGQQVTLSCSPISGHRSVSWYQQTPGQGLQFLFEYFSETQRNKGNFPGRFSGRQFSNSRSEMNVSTLELGDSALYLCASRTSGEQFFGPGTRLTVL.

This clone turned up a few times. The genes are TRBV9 and TRBJ1-6; D gene uncertain. Germline V gene data show CDR1 as SGDLS and CDR2 as YYNGEE. The CDR3 length is 14 residues. V lost 0 bases, J lost 4 bases, and 5 bases lay in between. The CDR3 DNA is TGTGCCAGCAGCGTAGAGCGGTATAATTCACCCCTCCACTTT. It translates to CASSVERYNSPLHF.

This clone came up a few times. The rearrangement links TRBV28 to TRBJ1-5, with D uncertain. The CDR3 sequence is 14 residues long. Germline assignment: CDR1 MDHEN and CDR2 SYDVKM. V was clipped by 7 bases and J by 7 bases, with 17 bases between them. In DNA, the CDR3 is TGTGCCAGCATAAAACATGGTCGCGGACAGCCCCAGCATTTT. This codes for CASIKHGRGQPQHF.

The chain links TRBV6-2 or TRBV6-3 to TRBJ1-1; 8 bases line up with TRBD1. CDR1 MNHEY and CDR2 SVGEGT come from the germline V gene. V lost 5 bases, J lost 1 base, and 6 bases stayed unmatched. The CDR3 has 15 residues. CDR3 loop: CASSRPGTGNTEAFF. The CDR3 DNA sequence: TGTGCCAGCAGTCGTCCCGGGACAGGGAACACTGAAGCTTTCTTT.

Regarding this clone: The same CDR3 arises from other DNA sequences in this sample as well. The rearrangement uses TRBV28 and TRBJ2-3, with TRBD2 matching 13 bases. V was clipped by 4 bases and J by 1 base; unmatched bases: 2. Germline CDR1 and CDR2: MDHEN and SYDVKM. CDR3 length equals 16 residues. CDR3 sequence: CASSSLAGGRTDTQYF. The CDR3 DNA is TGTGCCAGCAGTTCACTAGCGGGGGGGCGCACAGATACGCAGTATTTT.

For the CDR3, the DNA is TGCGCCAGCAGCCAAGGGCGGCGAGGGAGTCAGCCCCAGCATTTT. Its translation is CASSQGRRGSQPQHF. The V and J genes are TRBV4-3 and TRBJ1-5; no reliable D call. The CDR3 runs to 15 residues. In germline, CDR1 is LGHNA, CDR2 YSLEER. Trimming left V 1 base short and J 6 bases short, with 13 bases between.

J is TRBJ1-2 and V is TRBV5-1; D not certain. There are 14 residues in the CDR3. Between the trimmed V and J ends, which lost 1 base and 4 bases, there was a span of 11 bases. Germline V CDR1 and CDR2: SGHRS, YFSETQ. In DNA form, the CDR3 reads TGCGCCAGCAGCTTGTCTCCCGGAGTCTATGGCTACACCTTC. Amino acids: CASSLSPGVYGYTF.

The rearrangement links TRBV11-2 to TRBJ2-7, with unresolved D. CDR1 is SGHAT, CDR2 FQNNGV, per germline. The CDR3 covers 17 residues. V dropped 1 base and J dropped 3 bases, with 19 bases sitting between them. The CDR3 reads CASSLAVLPTPIYEQYF. CDR3 nucleotides: TGTGCCAGCAGCTTAGCGGTTTTACCAACTCCGATCTACGAGCAGTACTTC.

V usage is TRBV27 and J usage is TRBJ2-2; a possible D gene is TRBD1 (6 bases). This CDR3 has 15 residues. V was trimmed by 6 bases and J by 7 bases, leaving 18 bases between them. CDR1 is MNHEY, CDR2 SMNVEV, per germline (reference sequence). In DNA form, the CDR3 reads TGTGCCAGCAGAATTCTGGACAGCCGGGGCGGGGAGCTGTTTTTT. Its protein is CASRILDSRGGELFF.

V is TRBV7-2 and J is TRBJ1-2; D remains ambiguous. Germline V lookup: CDR1 SGHTA, CDR2 FQGNSA. Trimming cost V 5 bases and J 8 bases, with 15 bases left between them. The CDR3 spans 13 residues. CDR3 bases: TGTGCCAGCAGCGCTGACACCGGGGAAGGCTACACCTTC. Translation gives CASSADTGEGYTF.

This rearrangement joins TRBV7-3 to TRBJ1-1; tentative D call: TRBD1 (5 bases). The germline V gene encodes CDR1 SGHTA and CDR2 FQGTGA. The V gene lost 5 bases and the J gene lost 1 base, with 11 bases spanning the gap. The CDR3 sequence is 14 residues long. The DNA of the CDR3 is TGTGCCAGCAGCCCTATTACAGGGAACACTGAAGCTTTCTTT. It yields the protein CASSPITGNTEAFF.

Only one count was recorded for this clone. CDR3 loop: CASSQEHRLTYGYTF. The DNA of the CDR3 is TGCGCCAGCAGCCAAGAACACAGGTTAACCTATGGCTACACCTTC. The genes are TRBV4-1 and TRBJ1-2; possibly TRBD1 for D (5 bases). This CDR3 comprises 15 residues. Trimming removed 0 bases from V and 4 bases from J, with 12 bases in between. CDR1 and CDR2 (germline): MGHRA, YSYEKL.

The chain couples TRBV19 to TRBJ1-1, with D perhaps matching TRBD1 (6 bases). This CDR3 is 15 amino acids long. Germline V CDR1 and CDR2: LNHDA, SQIVND (reference sequence). V gave up 5 bases and J gave up 4 bases, with 17 bases separating them. CDR3 amino acids: CASSAPRGGGTEAFF. DNA of the CDR3: TGTGCCAGTAGTGCCCCCAGGGGCGGAGGCACTGAAGCTTTCTTT.

The rearrangement joins TRBV28 to TRBJ2-7, with D perhaps TRBD1 (5 bases). The germline V and J ends were trimmed by 2 bases and 3 bases, with 11 bases remaining between them. The CDR3 spans 14 residues. The germline V gene has CDR1 MDHEN and CDR2 SYDVKM. CDR3 protein: CASSLRAGHYEQYF. The CDR3, as DNA: TGTGCCAGCAGTTTACGGGCAGGGCACTACGAGCAGTACTTC.

The genes are TRBV5-1 and TRBJ1-1, with D possibly TRBD1 on 6 matching bases. The V gene lost 0 bases and the J gene lost 0 bases, with 12 bases spanning the gap. The length of the CDR3 is 16 residues. CDR1 SGHRS and CDR2 YFSETQ come from the germline V gene. CDR3 sequence reads: CASSLGTEFLNTEAFF. CDR3 sequence (DNA): TGCGCCAGCAGCTTGGGGACAGAGTTTTTGAACACTGAAGCTTTCTTT.

CDR3 DNA: TGCGCCAGCAGCCAAGATCGGCAGGGGGGCCTCAGCATTCAGTACTTC. Translated: CASSQDRQGGLSIQYF. The chain links TRBV4-3 to TRBJ2-4; D might be TRBD1 (7 bases). V lost 0 bases, J lost 9 bases, and 18 bases lay in between. CDR1 is LGHNA, CDR2 YSLEER, per germline. The CDR3 totals 16 residues.